Included here is one T cell receptor (beta chain) sequence, with context. One junction end disagrees with the germline gene, perhaps due to a read error. The library came from three nested PCR rounds adapted from ARM-PCR protocols. TCRdb re-analysed the multiplex PCR reads in MiXCR, keeping a single row per CDR3 protein. This repertoire shows approximately 100,000 distinct CDR3 sequences, 60% to 80% found once; its top ten account for roughly 19%. The sample belongs to a study of tumor and adjacent non-tumor tissue in lung cancer. Turning to the study itself: Each sample yielded 4 million to 5 million productive TCRbeta reads on average.

No cell sorting was done before RNA was extracted from the tissue. More than 3 cm separated this lung sample from the edge of the tumor. Chemotherapy-naive patients with new lung cancer underwent thoracic surgery in China, August–late 2014. This CDR3 comprises 14 residues. Germline V CDR1 and CDR2: SGHAT, FQNNGV. This chain connects TRBV11-2 to TRBJ1-5, with D possibly matching TRBD1 (5 bases). The source is a man aged 25-45 years with non-small cell lung cancer. The sequencing sample was made of distant non-tumor lung tissue. The CDR3 loop is CASSYSRADQPQHF. The DNA for the CDR3 is TGTGCCAGCAGCTACAGCAGGGCCGATCAACCCCAGCATTTT.